One T cell receptor (beta chain) is described in this entry. The primer mix had 60 Vbeta and 13 Jbeta primers. Sequencing used immunoSEQ multiplex PCR; TCRdb keeps in-frame clones, though not all of them. This sample contains 90,000 to 100,000 clones. These data originate in a study of cytomegalovirus exposure and HLA in healthy donors. The length of the CDR3 is 14 residues. CDR1 and CDR2 from the germline V gene are MGHRA and YSYEKL. V lost 2 bases to trimming and J lost 7 bases; unmatched junction nucleotides: 4. Sequencing was done on a sample of PBMCs. The TCR sequence derives from a woman in her twenties or thirties in good health and CMV-seronegative. The V call is TRBV4-1, the J call TRBJ1-5; 8 nucleotides agree with TRBD1. The CDR3 here is CASSQRAGGQPQHF. Written as DNA, the CDR3 is TGCGCCAGCAGCCAAAGGGCAGGGGGCCAGCCCCAGCATTTT.